Given below is one T cell receptor (beta chain) in context. Which antigen it targets is not known. There are no base qualities to consult, and no much larger clone falls within one base. The V and J ends are trimmed by 1 base and 7 bases, leaving 10 bases between them. The CDR3 starts with the cysteine, ends with the phenylalanine, and has 13 residues. The read is trimmed to its CDR3 DNA, 39 bases read in frame from base 1. CDR1 and CDR2, per the germline V gene, are LGHNA and YSLEER. The data derive from a study of blood T cell repertoires in COVID-19 (dated by TCRdb to between 2020 and 2021). With respect to the entire study: The collaborator samples originated in the United States, Italy and Spain and spanned the acute and convalescent phases of COVID-19. The prospective study material was composed of cDNA or gDNA derived from T cells, B-cell-depleted T cells, or PBMCs. Subjects who had been exposed to COVID-19, were actively infected with it, or had recovered from it provided the deeply sampled blood TCRbeta repertoires that made up the dataset. The repertoires were made available in a free public database intended to serve as a resource for research on the immune response to SARS-CoV-2. Samples came from the ongoing ImmuneRACE study (first 160 participants) plus 1,254 subjects from 6 global collaborators. Sample metadata almost always included a de-identified subject ID, COVID-19 status, age in years and sex. Where available, HLA class I and class II types were obtained from metadata supplied by the sample provider rather than from assay-based typing.

The immunoSEQ Assay, a bias-controlled multiplex PCR, was used to amplify TCRbeta CDR3 regions from genomic DNA. Regarding the original processing steps: The number of nucleated cells in each sample was estimated by amplification of reference gene primers within the assay. To quantify the absolute abundance of each unique TCRbeta CDR3 rearrangement, sequence reads were collapsed and filtered. For each sample, productive Simpson clonality was calculated as the square root of Simpson's diversity index across productive rearrangements. The immuneACCESS repertoire file appears here via TCRdb, limited to in-frame rearrangements. These files lack a portion of the clones; in checked studies, under half of the deficit traces to unresolved V genes, and the cause of the others is not known. The DNA gave D and trimming, while V, J and clone size come from that table. For this sample the table gives about 87,000 clones, of which roughly 82% were detected only once. The biggest ten clones account for under 30% of the sample.

Whole blood was collected in K2EDTA tubes by collaborating institutions according to the institutions' own protocols. For TCRbeta analysis, collaborators shipped samples in one of three forms: frozen whole blood, isolated PBMCs, or DNA extracted from either of those sample types. What the study reported, not specific to this receptor: The quantity of clinical and demographic metadata differed by source and by participant and was supplied without curation.

The receptor comes from a human donor in a cohort sampled during active COVID-19. The rearranged segments are TRBV4-3 and TRBJ1-1; the D gene identity is not certain. What was sequenced was peripheral blood. The sequenced DNA: TGCGCCAGCAGCCAAGGGGAGGACGGTGAAGCTTTCTTT. The encoded protein is CASSQGEDGEAFF.